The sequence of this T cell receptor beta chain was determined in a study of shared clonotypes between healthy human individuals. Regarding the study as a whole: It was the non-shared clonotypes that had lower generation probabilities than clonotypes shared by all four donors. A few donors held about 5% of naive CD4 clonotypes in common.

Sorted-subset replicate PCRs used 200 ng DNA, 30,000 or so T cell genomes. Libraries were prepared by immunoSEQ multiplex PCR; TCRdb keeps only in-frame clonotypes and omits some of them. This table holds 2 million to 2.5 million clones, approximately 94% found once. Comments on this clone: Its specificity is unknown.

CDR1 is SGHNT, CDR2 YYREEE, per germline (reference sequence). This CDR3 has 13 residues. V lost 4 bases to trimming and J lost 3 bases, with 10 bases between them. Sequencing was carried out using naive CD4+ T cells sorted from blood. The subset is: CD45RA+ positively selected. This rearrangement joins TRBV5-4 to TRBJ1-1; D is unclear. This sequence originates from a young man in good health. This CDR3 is CASSPRLDTEAFF. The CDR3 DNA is TGTGCCAGCAGCCCAAGGCTGGACACTGAAGCTTTCTTT.